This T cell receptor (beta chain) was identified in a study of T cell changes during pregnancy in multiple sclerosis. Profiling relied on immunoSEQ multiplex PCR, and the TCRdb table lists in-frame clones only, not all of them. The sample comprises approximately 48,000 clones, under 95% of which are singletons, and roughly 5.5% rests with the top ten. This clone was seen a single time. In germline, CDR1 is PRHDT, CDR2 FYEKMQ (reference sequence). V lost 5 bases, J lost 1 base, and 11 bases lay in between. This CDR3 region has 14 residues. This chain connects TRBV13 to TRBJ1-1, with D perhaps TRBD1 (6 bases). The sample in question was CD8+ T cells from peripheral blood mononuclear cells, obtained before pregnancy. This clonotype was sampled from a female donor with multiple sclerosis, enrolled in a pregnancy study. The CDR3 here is CASSVRGKNTEAFF. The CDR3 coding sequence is TGTGCCAGCAGCGTCAGGGGAAAGAACACTGAAGCTTTCTTT.